This T cell receptor (beta chain) was documented in a study of blood T cell repertoires in COVID-19. As for the study in general: From the United States, Italy and Spain came samples of acute and convalescent COVID-19.

In the original workflow: It was from reference gene primer amplification that nucleated cell counts were estimated. Sequencing was performed with immunoSEQ multiplex PCR; in TCRdb, only in-frame clones are kept and a portion is missing. The DNA was the basis for D and trimming; V, J and clone size are from that table. Of 150,000 to 200,000 clones in the sample, around 80% are singletons; the top ten hold approximately 10%. Trimming removed 2 bases from V and 8 bases from J; junction bases left unmatched: 11. In germline, CDR1 is SGHTA, CDR2 FQGNSA. The CDR3 runs to 17 residues. The gene calls are TRBV7-2 and TRBJ2-3; 12 bases are shared with TRBD2. Sequenced material: peripheral blood. This clonotype was sampled from an elderly woman with COVID-19, enrolled during active disease. CDR3 DNA sequence: TGTGCCAGCAGCTTATACGCTAGCGGGGGGGCCGGCATTACGCAGTATTTT. It specifies CASSLYASGGAGITQYF. The whole variable domain, remainder taken from reference TRBV7-2 and TRBJ2-3, is GAGVSQSPSNKVTEKGKDVELRCDPISGHTALYWYRQSLGQGLEFLIYFQGNSAPDKSGLPSDRFSAERTGGSVSTLTIQRTQQEDSAVYLCASSLYASGGAGITQYFGPGTRLTVL.